The TCR beta chain described here comes from a study of T cell changes during pregnancy in multiple sclerosis. Produced via immunoSEQ multiplex PCR; TCRdb's table is partial and in-frame only. The sample has more than 90,000 clones, roughly nine tenths seen once. Germline V gene data show CDR1 as SEHNR and CDR2 as FQNEAQ (reference sequence). CDR3 size: 15 residues. V shed 1 base, J shed 4 bases, and the junction held 6 bases outside the gene matches. The sequences come from peripheral blood, collected in the first trimester of pregnancy. J is TRBJ1-1 and V is TRBV7-9; TRBD1 agrees at 7 bases. The source of this sequence is a female donor with multiple sclerosis, enrolled in a pregnancy study. The CDR3 loop reads CASSLVNAGGTEAFF. The CDR3 bases are TGTGCCAGCAGCTTAGTTAACGCAGGGGGCACTGAAGCTTTCTTT.